This T cell receptor beta chain was obtained from a study of T-cell memory formation after mild COVID-19. Study results and caveats: Whereas later expanders leaned CD4+, clones contracting day 15 to 85 showed a balanced CD4/CD8 makeup. Clonal second-wave expansions that peaked on day 37 had unconfirmed SARS-CoV-2 specificity.

Germline loops: CDR1 KGHDR, CDR2 SFDVKD. The CDR3 spans 13 residues. After removal of 4 bases from V and 4 bases from J, the junction contained 2 bases not matched to a gene. This clonotype was seen only a few times. The target antigen is unknown. Sample barcodes and UMIs were carried by the TCR alpha and TCR beta cDNA libraries that 5'RACE generated with constant-segment primers. A single record per CDR3 protein comes from TCRdb applying MiXCR to the 5' RACE reads. The data hold approximately 440,000 distinct CDR3 sequences, with roughly 20% observed a single time. The chain links TRBV24-1 to TRBJ1-2, with 7 bases matching TRBD1. Sequencing input: PBMCs or a T cell subset sorted from them (not recorded which). The TCR was taken from an adult woman who had mild COVID-19 (a few samples of this study predate the infection). Cell type and time point are not known. The CDR3 DNA sequence: TGTGCCACCAGTGAGGGACAGAGCTATGGCTACACCTTC. The encoded protein is CATSEGQSYGYTF.